The rows below give T cell receptor beta chains drawn from one sample of a study of shared clonotypes between healthy human individuals. Sequencing used immunoSEQ multiplex PCR; TCRdb keeps in-frame clones, though not all of them. The sample holds roughly 500,000 clones, around 75% seen once. Material for sequencing was PBMCs. The receptors shown here come from a woman aged 40 to 49 in good health. Some clones in this sample may be carry-over from other donors' samples. The CDR3 runs from the conserved cysteine through the conserved F or W. D genes are given only for firm matches. Clone size is given for some rows only: seen once, a few or many times, or a class if the clone is expanded.

length: 14
J: TRBJ2-7
size: once
V: TRBV28
D: NA
CDR3: CASSLTESSYEQYF
DNA: TGTGCCAGCAGCCTGACAGAAAGCTCCTACGAGCAGTACTTC

length: 15
J: TRBJ1-5
size: NA
V: TRBV23-1
D: NA
CDR3: CASSQSGGQVKPQHF
DNA: TGCGCCAGCAGTCAATCGGGGGGGCAGGTTAAGCCCCAGCATTTT

length: 13
J: TRBJ1-1
size: few
V: TRBV28
D: NA
CDR3: CASSFAGNTEAFF
DNA: TGTGCCAGCAGTTTTGCGGGGAACACTGAAGCTTTCTTT

length: 13
J: TRBJ2-7
size: NA
V: TRBV15
D: NA
CDR3: CATSRDDWGEQYF
DNA: TGTGCCACCAGCAGAGACGACTGGGGCGAGCAGTACTTC

length: 15
J: TRBJ1-5
size: NA
V: TRBV9
D: NA
CDR3: CASSPHSEGESAQHF
DNA: TGTGCCAGCAGCCCCCACTCGGAGGGGGAATCAGCCCAGCATTTT

length: 16
J: TRBJ2-5
size: NA
V: TRBV10-3
D: NA
CDR3: CAISESWGRGQETQYF
DNA: TGTGCCATCAGTGAGTCTTGGGGGCGGGGGCAAGAGACCCAGTACTTC

length: 16
J: TRBJ1-1
size: NA
V: TRBV10-3
D: TRBD1
CDR3: CAISESAGGVGTEAFF
DNA: TGTGCCATCAGTGAGTCGGCAGGGGGCGTTGGCACTGAAGCTTTCTTT

length: 16
J: TRBJ2-2
size: NA
V: TRBV7-9
D: TRBD2
CDR3: CASSPGGTVNTGELFF
DNA: TGTGCCAGCAGCCCGGGGGGGACGGTAAACACCGGGGAGCTGTTTTTT

length: 16
J: TRBJ1-5
size: NA
V: TRBV2
D: NA
CDR3: CASSEREVGGGQPQHF
DNA: TGTGCCAGCAGTGAGAGGGAGGTAGGAGGGGGTCAGCCCCAGCATTTT

length: 14
J: TRBJ2-1
size: NA
V: TRBV19
D: TRBD2
CDR3: CASSREGHYNEQFF
DNA: TGTGCCAGTTCGCGGGAGGGCCACTACAATGAGCAGTTCTTC

length: 14
J: TRBJ1-3
size: NA
V: TRBV10-3
D: NA
CDR3: CATGREVTGNTIYF
DNA: TGTGCCACCGGCCGGGAGGTTACTGGAAACACCATATATTTT

length: 16
J: TRBJ2-3
size: NA
V: TRBV21-1
D: NA
CDR3: CASSDPTSGKTDTQYF
DNA: TGTGCCAGCAGCGACCCGACTAGCGGGAAGACAGATACGCAGTATTTT

length: 14
J: TRBJ1-2
size: many
V: TRBV10-3
D: NA
CDR3: CAIKRDSSKDGYTF
DNA: TGTGCCATCAAGCGGGACTCCTCAAAGGATGGCTACACCTTC

length: 17
J: TRBJ2-3
size: NA
V: TRBV5-1
D: NA
CDR3: CASSLVAGSGDTDTQYF
DNA: TGCGCCAGCAGCTTGGTGGCTGGCAGCGGAGACACAGATACGCAGTATTTT

length: 14
J: TRBJ1-4
size: once
V: TRBV2
D: NA
CDR3: CASSGSGRDEKLFF
DNA: TGTGCCAGCAGTGGGTCTGGGAGGGACGAAAAACTGTTTTTT

length: 15
J: TRBJ2-1
size: NA
V: TRBV5-1
D: NA
CDR3: CASSLQGGPYNEQFF
DNA: TGCGCCAGCAGCTTGCAGGGGGGTCCGTACAATGAGCAGTTCTTC

length: 12
J: TRBJ2-2
size: NA
V: TRBV2
D: NA
CDR3: CASTQGFGELFF
DNA: TGTGCCAGCACCCAGGGGTTCGGGGAGCTGTTTTTT

length: 15
J: TRBJ2-1
size: NA
V: TRBV7-2
D: NA
CDR3: CASSPWEESYNEQFF
DNA: TGTGCCAGCAGCCCGTGGGAGGAATCCTACAATGAGCAGTTCTTC

length: 14
J: TRBJ1-1
size: NA
V: TRBV18
D: NA
CDR3: CASSPVALNTEAFF
DNA: TGTGCCAGCTCACCGGTAGCTTTGAACACTGAAGCTTTCTTT

length: 15
J: TRBJ1-1
size: NA
V: TRBV19
D: NA
CDR3: CASGVGITENTEAFF
DNA: TGTGCCAGTGGGGTCGGGATTACAGAGAACACTGAAGCTTTCTTT

length: 15
J: TRBJ2-7
size: NA
V: TRBV7-8
D: TRBD2
CDR3: CASSLLAGDAYEQYF
DNA: TGTGCCAGCAGCTTACTAGCGGGAGACGCCTACGAGCAGTACTTC

length: 16
J: TRBJ2-2
size: NA
V: TRBV5-1
D: NA
CDR3: CASSSGASLHTGELFF
DNA: TGCGCCAGCAGCTCGGGGGCAAGCCTGCACACCGGGGAGCTGTTTTTT

length: 15
J: TRBJ2-3
size: NA
V: TRBV27
D: TRBD1
CDR3: CASSSPGQRTDTQYF
DNA: TGTGCCAGCAGTTCACCGGGACAGAGGACAGATACGCAGTATTTT

length: 18
J: TRBJ2-5
size: NA
V: TRBV5-1
D: TRBD2
CDR3: CASSLLGTSGSGSETQYF
DNA: TGCGCCAGCAGCTTGCTGGGGACTAGCGGGAGTGGCTCGGAGACCCAGTACTTC

length: 17
J: TRBJ2-3
size: NA
V: TRBV2
D: TRBD2
CDR3: CASSGLAEPPRPDTQYF
DNA: TGTGCCAGCAGTGGGCTAGCGGAACCGCCTCGCCCAGATACGCAGTATTTT

length: 15
J: TRBJ2-7
size: NA
V: TRBV28
D: TRBD2
CDR3: CASSRLAGVSHEQYF
DNA: TGTGCCAGCAGTCGACTAGCGGGAGTGAGCCACGAGCAGTACTTC

length: 14
J: TRBJ2-2
size: NA
V: TRBV7-9
D: NA
CDR3: CASSLGRNTGELFF
DNA: TGTGCCAGCAGCTTAGGCAGGAACACGGGGGAGCTGTTTTTT

length: 14
J: TRBJ2-3
size: few
V: TRBV2
D: NA
CDR3: CASSEQGGTDTQYF
DNA: TGTGCCAGCAGTGAACAGGGCGGGACAGATACGCAGTATTTT

length: 8
J: TRBJ2-2
size: few
V: TRBV28
D: NA
CDR3: CASGELFF
DNA: TGTGCCAGCGGGGAGCTGTTTTTT

length: 14
J: TRBJ2-2
size: NA
V: TRBV25-1
D: NA
CDR3: CASSGQLDTGELFF
DNA: TGTGCCAGCAGTGGTCAGCTAGACACCGGGGAGCTGTTTTTT

length: 15
J: TRBJ1-2
size: NA
V: TRBV5-1
D: NA
CDR3: CASSPTFNGDYGYTF
DNA: TGCGCCAGCAGCCCGACTTTCAACGGGGACTATGGCTACACCTTC

length: 15
J: TRBJ2-1
size: NA
V: TRBV2
D: NA
CDR3: CASSEWRSRRDEQFF
DNA: TGTGCCAGCAGTGAGTGGCGGTCCCGTCGGGATGAGCAGTTCTTC

length: 16
J: TRBJ1-1
size: NA
V: TRBV7-2
D: TRBD1
CDR3: CASSTGTGGKGTEAFF
DNA: TGTGCCAGCAGCACCGGGACAGGGGGAAAAGGGACTGAAGCTTTCTTT

length: 15
J: TRBJ1-6
size: NA
V: TRBV6-5
D: NA
CDR3: CASRPEQGGNSPLHF
DNA: TGTGCCAGCAGGCCCGAACAGGGTGGTAATTCACCCCTCCACTTT

length: 11
J: TRBJ1-2
size: NA
V: TRBV6-1
D: NA
CDR3: CATLPSGGYTF
DNA: TGTGCCACACTTCCCTCGGGTGGCTACACCTTC

length: 13
J: TRBJ2-7
size: NA
V: TRBV7-8
D: NA
CDR3: CASSLGLLYEQYF
DNA: TGTGCCAGCAGCTTGGGACTTCTCTACGAGCAGTACTTC

length: 14
J: TRBJ2-7
size: NA
V: TRBV6-6
D: TRBD1
CDR3: CASRSDRVGAEQYF
DNA: TGTGCCAGCAGATCCGACAGGGTTGGCGCCGAGCAGTACTTC

length: 14
J: TRBJ1-2
size: many
V: TRBV5-4
D: NA
CDR3: CASSLQVGGYGYTF
DNA: TGTGCCAGCAGCTTGCAGGTTGGGGGATACGGCTACACCTTC

length: 14
J: TRBJ1-5
size: NA
V: TRBV11-3
D: NA
CDR3: CASSGSGSHQPQHF
DNA: TGTGCCAGCAGCGGGTCAGGGTCGCATCAGCCCCAGCATTTT

length: 16
J: TRBJ2-7
size: NA
V: TRBV4-1
D: TRBD2
CDR3: CASSQGGLAGVYEQYF
DNA: TGCGCCAGCAGCCAAGGCGGACTAGCGGGAGTCTACGAGCAGTACTTC

length: 18
J: TRBJ2-6
size: few
V: TRBV7-9
D: NA
CDR3: CASSLIVGLDSGANVLTF
DNA: TGTGCCAGCAGCTTAATAGTGGGACTGGACTCTGGGGCCAACGTCCTGACTTTC

length: 15
J: TRBJ1-2
size: NA
V: TRBV5-4
D: TRBD1
CDR3: CASSLQDRAPYGYTF
DNA: TGTGCCAGCAGCCTCCAGGACAGGGCGCCCTATGGCTACACCTTC

length: 16
J: TRBJ2-5
size: NA
V: TRBV30
D: NA
CDR3: CAWSHMYFSSQETQYF
DNA: TGTGCCTGGAGTCATATGTACTTTAGTAGTCAAGAGACCCAGTACTTC

length: 11
J: TRBJ2-7
size: few
V: TRBV5-1
D: NA
CDR3: CASSLNYEQYF
DNA: TGCGCCAGCAGCTTAAACTACGAGCAGTACTTC

length: 14
J: TRBJ2-3
size: NA
V: TRBV28
D: NA
CDR3: CASSLGQDADTQYF
DNA: TGTGCCAGCAGTTTAGGCCAGGACGCAGATACGCAGTATTTT

length: 13
J: TRBJ2-7
size: NA
V: TRBV28
D: NA
CDR3: CASRTDRYYEQYF
DNA: TGTGCCAGCAGGACCGACAGGTACTACGAGCAGTACTTC

length: 15
J: TRBJ2-3
size: NA
V: TRBV30
D: TRBD2
CDR3: CAWCPGLAKTDTQYF
DNA: TGTGCCTGGTGCCCAGGACTAGCGAAGACAGATACGCAGTATTTT

length: 17
J: TRBJ2-2
size: NA
V: TRBV9
D: TRBD2
CDR3: CASSVAGNSGITGELFF
DNA: TGTGCCAGCAGCGTAGCTGGGAATAGCGGGATTACCGGGGAGCTGTTTTTT

length: 11
J: TRBJ2-7
size: NA
V: TRBV30
D: NA
CDR3: CAWGRQVEQYF
DNA: TGTGCCTGGGGCCGACAGGTAGAGCAGTACTTC

length: 15
J: TRBJ2-7
size: NA
V: TRBV30
D: TRBD2
CDR3: CAWRFLAGGVLEQYF
DNA: TGTGCCTGGAGGTTCCTAGCGGGAGGCGTGCTCGAGCAGTACTTC

length: 14
J: TRBJ1-1
size: NA
V: TRBV18
D: NA
CDR3: CASSPLAGVVEAFF
DNA: TGTGCCAGCTCACCCCTGGCAGGAGTTGTTGAAGCTTTCTTT

length: 15
J: TRBJ2-7
size: NA
V: TRBV7-9
D: TRBD1
CDR3: CASSLVRDRPYEQYF
DNA: TGTGCCAGCAGCTTAGTCCGGGACAGGCCCTACGAGCAGTACTTC

length: 14
J: TRBJ1-2
size: once
V: TRBV2
D: NA
CDR3: CASKVLGMDYGYTF
DNA: TGTGCCAGCAAGGTCCTAGGGATGGACTATGGCTACACCTTC

length: 15
J: TRBJ2-2
size: NA
V: TRBV5-4
D: NA
CDR3: CASSPGPQVTGELFF
DNA: TGTGCCAGCAGCCCCGGCCCTCAGGTCACCGGGGAGCTGTTTTTT

length: 16
J: TRBJ1-5
size: NA
V: TRBV28
D: TRBD1
CDR3: CASSLHPGQVDQPQHF
DNA: TGTGCCAGCAGTTTACACCCGGGACAGGTCGATCAGCCCCAGCATTTT